This entry features one T cell receptor beta chain sequence. Its binding antigen is unknown. Nothing much larger sits one base from this clone, and base qualities are not available. This entry comes from a study of T cells after yellow fever vaccination (dated by TCRdb to between 2019 and 2020). Context from the whole study: The SMART-Seq v4 Ultra Low Input RNA kit was used to prepare libraries from fractions with low cell numbers. Bulk TCR alpha and beta repertoires were sequenced longitudinally to track T-cell clones before and after primary and booster YFV17D yellow fever vaccination. Two healthy male donors made up the cohort, one aged 18 to 29 years and the other aged 30 to 40 years. Blood was drawn at multiple timepoints before and after primary and secondary immunization, with bulk PBMC replicates and cell subsets isolated. General study outcomes and caveats: FACS-sorted repertoires could contain abundant contaminating clonotypes from the bulk population, so computational filtering was required. A small share of clonotypes occurred in both CD4 and CD8 compartments, likely arising from convergent recombination. The secondary T-cell response was weaker than the primary response but faster, peaking on day 5 instead of day 15. Most clones expanded after primary vaccination were re-detected after the booster (almost 98% of CD4 and around 86% of CD8), suggesting broad memory maintenance. Only two donors were included in the study, so the extent to which the findings can be generalized is limited.

The treatment or condition label for this specimen denotes: live attenuated yellow fever vaccine strain. PBMCs were isolated from peripheral blood using a standard Ficoll-Paque protocol. Dynabeads CD4 and CD8 positive selection kits were used to isolate CD4 and CD8 T-cell fractions. RNA was extracted with TriZol from bulk PBMCs, CD4 and CD8 fractions, and dextramer-positive and dextramer-negative fractions. Taken from the germline V gene, the CDR1 and CDR2 loops are SGHRS and YFSETQ. Inclusive of the bounding cysteine and phenylalanine, the CDR3 is 14 residues long. Only the CDR3 DNA is retained, 42 bases long and in frame from the first base. Cut back by 5 bases and 3 bases, the V and J ends lie 15 bases apart. For sequencing, an Illumina NovaSeq 6000 was employed. TCR cDNA was synthesized by 5'RACE template switching, through which a universal primer site and unique molecular identifiers were introduced. Priming of cDNA synthesis was performed from both the TCR alpha and TCR beta constant segments. Libraries were amplified in two PCR steps, with sample barcodes and sequencing adapters added in the second step. Sequencing of libraries was done on Illumina HiSeq 2500 (2x100 bp) or NovaSeq (2x150 bp). The authors' analysis ran thus. MIGEC handled demultiplexing of reads and collapsing into UMI consensus sequences, while MiXCR performed V(D)J alignment. Vaccine-responding clonotypes were identified with edgeR using replicate PBMC samples, with FDR below 0.01 and a log2 fold change above 5 up to day 15 being required. Bulk clonotypes were assigned CD4 or CD8 identity according to which sequenced CD4 or CD8 repertoire held them at higher abundance. TCRdb redid the processing of the public reads, applying fastp at Q25 and MiXCR, and retained in-frame beta chains. Each CDR3 protein gets just one entry, which takes the most common genes and DNA from the rows behind it. These V and J calls derive from TCRdb rather than the authors' analysis. In all, the sample holds about 320,000 distinct CDR3 sequences, and under 15% of those were seen once. The ten largest account for 2.5% to 4% of the sample.

This clonotype was obtained from a man between 18 and 35 years old who received the YFV17D yellow fever vaccine. Sequences were derived from CD4+ T cells sorted from PBMCs, sampled 15 days after the yellow fever booster vaccination. This chain joins TRBV5-1 to TRBJ2-7, with a tentative D gene TRBD2 over 6 matching bases. CDR3 sequence: CASRGGGVDYEQYF. In nucleotides, the sequence is TGCGCCAGCAGGGGAGGAGGGGTGGACTACGAGCAGTACTTC.